This is a list of T cell receptor beta chains from one sample in a study of CD8 T cells in ankylosing spondylitis. A single record per CDR3 protein comes from TCRdb applying MiXCR to the 5' RACE reads. Here the sample spans about 390,000 distinct CDR3 sequences, around 24% being singletons. The source material was blood, either unsorted or a sorted T cell fraction (not recorded which). Receptors originate from a male donor with ankylosing spondylitis. The CDR3 runs from the conserved cysteine through the conserved F or W. D genes are given only for firm matches. Not all rows give a size; the values are once, few, many and, for expanded clones, a class.

abundance	v_gene	d_gene	len	j_gene	CDR3nt	CDR3aa
few	TRBV7-2	.	15	TRBJ2-3	TGTGCCAGCAGCTTAGTGATGGCAGCCACAGATACGCAGTATTTT	CASSLVMAATDTQYF
few	TRBV12-3/TRBV12-4	.	14	TRBJ1-2	TGTGCCAGCAGTTTAGTCCAGGAACGCTATGGCTACACCTTC	CASSLVQERYGYTF
.	TRBV5-1	TRBD1	16	TRBJ2-3	TGCGCCAGCAGCTCAGGGACAGGGATGAGCACAGATACGCAGTATTTT	CASSSGTGMSTDTQYF
few	TRBV5-1	TRBD2	15	TRBJ2-1	TGCGCCAGCAGCTTGAGAACTAGCGGGGGGAATGAGCAGTTCTTC	CASSLRTSGGNEQFF
few	TRBV4-2	.	13	TRBJ2-2	TGTGCCAGCAGCCAAGGAAGGAACGGGGAGCTGTTTTTT	CASSQGRNGELFF
.	TRBV12-3/TRBV12-4	TRBD1	14	TRBJ1-2	TGTGCCAGCAGCTTCGGGACAGGGGGCGTCGGCTACACCTTC	CASSFGTGGVGYTF
few	TRBV7-2	.	13	TRBJ1-1	TGTGCCAGCAGCTTAGTGGCAGGAAACGAAGCTTTCTTT	CASSLVAGNEAFF
few	TRBV7-9	.	14	TRBJ1-2	TGTGCCAGCAGCCCGACAGAGTTCAGCTATGGCTACACCTTC	CASSPTEFSYGYTF
once	TRBV2	TRBD1	15	TRBJ2-7	TGTGCCAGCAGACAGAGCCGGGACAGGCCCTACGAGCAGTACTTC	CASRQSRDRPYEQYF
.	TRBV3-1	TRBD1	18	TRBJ2-3	TGTGCCAGCAGCTGGACAGGGTTTGGAGTGCGGGGATTAGATACGCAGTATTTT	CASSWTGFGVRGLDTQYF
.	TRBV5-1	.	16	TRBJ2-1	TGCGCCAGCAGCTGGGGGACTCAATTCTATGGGGATGAGCAGTTCTTC	CASSWGTQFYGDEQFF
many	TRBV6-1	.	15	TRBJ1-1	TGTGCCAGCAGGATTTCTTGGGACATTAACACTGAAGCTTTCTTT	CASRISWDINTEAFF
.	TRBV19	TRBD1	15	TRBJ2-1	TGTGCCAGTAGTAGGGCCAGGGGGACGTACAATGAGCAGTTCTTC	CASSRARGTYNEQFF
.	TRBV7-2	.	14	TRBJ2-4	TGTGCCAGCAGCGTACTCGGACGAAGAGACATTCAGTACTTC	CASSVLGRRDIQYF
few	TRBV11-3	.	12	TRBJ2-1	TGTGCCAGCAGCGCAAACTCCTATGAGCAGTTCTTC	CASSANSYEQFF
.	TRBV10-3	TRBD2	15	TRBJ2-3	TGTGCCATCAGTGTACAAGCGGGGGGCACAGATACGCAGTATTTT	CAISVQAGGTDTQYF
.	TRBV12-3/TRBV12-4	.	14	TRBJ1-5	TGTGCCAGCAGTTTTGCCCTAGGCAATCAGCCCCAGCATTTT	CASSFALGNQPQHF
.	TRBV4-3	.	17	TRBJ2-1	TGCGCCAGCAGCCAAGACCTACCCAGCGGCCAGGCGGCTGAGCAGTTCTTC	CASSQDLPSGQAAEQFF
.	TRBV19	TRBD1	16	TRBJ2-7	TGTGCCAGTAGTAAGACAGGGGGCGCGGTAGTCGACGAGCAGTACTTC	CASSKTGGAVVDEQYF
.	TRBV15	TRBD2	18	TRBJ2-2	TGTGCCACCAGCAGAGGGAGGACTAGCGGAGCGAACACCGGGGAGCTGTTTTTT	CATSRGRTSGANTGELFF
.	TRBV5-1	TRBD1	17	TRBJ1-6	TGCGCCAGCAGCTTGGCAGGGACAGGGAGGAGTAATTCACCCCTCCACTTT	CASSLAGTGRSNSPLHF
.	TRBV6-1	.	13	TRBJ2-1	TGTGCCAGCAGCCTCATGGCGAACAATGAGCAGTTCTTC	CASSLMANNEQFF